A single sample gave rise to the 21 T cell receptor beta chains below, sequenced in a study of T cell changes during pregnancy in multiple sclerosis. Sequenced by immunoSEQ multiplex PCR; TCRdb stores in-frame clones only, minus some. The sample lists some 1,200 clones, less than 85% occurring once. Sequencing was performed on CD4+ T cells from PBMCs (not recorded whether the cells were cultured). All receptors come from a female patient with multiple sclerosis, enrolled in a pregnancy study. Some clones in this sample may be carry-over from other donors' samples.

To note about this clone: A read error is the likely source, as a far larger clone sits one nucleotide away. The sample has other DNA sequences that encode this CDR3 too. The J gene is TRBJ2-5, the V gene TRBV4-1; tentative D call: TRBD2 (5 bases). V was pared by 0 bases and J by 5 bases, with 13 bases between. The CDR3 totals 15 residues. Germline values: CDR1 MGHRA, CDR2 YSYEKL. The CDR3 sequence is CASSQDLGPGETQYF. DNA of the CDR3: TGCGCCAGCAGCCAAGATCTGGGCCCGGGGGAGACCCAGTACTTC.

V gene TRBV14 combines with J gene TRBJ1-2; tentative D call: TRBD1 (5 bases). The CDR3 is 15 residues long. The ends were cut back, 0 bases at V and 3 bases at J, with 11 bases in the middle. Germline assignment: CDR1 SGHDN and CDR2 FVKESK. This CDR3 reads CASSQDLQGYYGYTF. CDR3 sequence (DNA): TGTGCCAGCAGCCAAGATCTCCAGGGCTACTATGGCTACACCTTC.

The chain uses TRBV28 and TRBJ2-7, with D perhaps matching TRBD2 (6 bases). Looked up from germline, CDR1 is MDHEN and CDR2 is SYDVKM. The V gene lost 6 bases and the J gene lost 4 bases, with 19 bases spanning the gap. The CDR3 length is 15 residues. The chain's CDR3 is CASSSSGLGLYEQYF. DNA of the CDR3: TGTGCCAGCAGCTCCAGCGGGCTTGGACTATACGAGCAGTACTTC.

The chain combines TRBV6-8 with TRBJ1-1; no clear D gene. The CDR3 loop spans 12 amino acids. The germline gives CDR1 MNHGY, CDR2 SAAAGT. V lost 6 bases and J 11 bases, leaving 16 bases between the germline ends. The CDR3 DNA sequence: TGTGCCAGCAGATTATCCCCATTGAAGGCTTTCTTT. This gives the protein CASRLSPLKAFF.

This clone ranks as large (0.1 to 1%). The chain couples TRBV4-1 to TRBJ2-6, with D possibly called TRBD1 or TRBD2 (5 bases each). This CDR3 has 16 residues. V lost 0 bases and J 2 bases, leaving 8 bases between the germline ends. CDR1 MGHRA and CDR2 YSYEKL come from the germline V gene. The CDR3 DNA reads TGCGCCAGCAGCCAAGATGAGGGGACTGGGGCCAACGTCCTGACTTTC. Translation gives CASSQDEGTGANVLTF.

The chain combines TRBV4-3 with TRBJ1-1; maybe TRBD1 (6 bases). This CDR3 comprises 18 residues. Looked up from germline, CDR1 is LGHNA and CDR2 is YSLEER. V lost 4 bases, J lost 4 bases, and 25 bases lay in between. The CDR3 DNA sequence: TGCGCCAGCAGCCCCAGAGGGGGAGGGGACGAGAGGATCACTGAAGCTTTCTTT. Encoded protein: CASSPRGGGDERITEAFF.

The CDR3 protein is CASSEAFPGQGGRGTEAFF. In nucleotides, the CDR3 is TGTGCCAGCAGTGAAGCGTTTCCGGGACAGGGAGGGAGAGGGACTGAAGCTTTCTTT. The chain uses TRBV6-1 and TRBJ1-1, with 9 bases identical to TRBD1. Unmatched junction bases numbered 16, after V lost 0 bases and J lost 5 bases. The germline V gene has CDR1 MNHNS and CDR2 SASEGT. CDR3 length: 19 residues.

The rearrangement uses TRBV10-3 and TRBJ2-5, with TRBD2 matching over 9 bases. After removal of 10 bases from V and 3 bases from J, the junction contained 6 bases not matched to a gene. From germline, CDR1 is ENHRY and CDR2 SYGVKD. This CDR3 comprises 13 residues. The CDR3 sequence: CATTSGDEETQYF. In DNA form, the CDR3 reads TGTGCCACGACTAGCGGAGATGAAGAGACCCAGTACTTC.

The V and J genes are TRBV19 and TRBJ1-2; D gene ambiguous. V was cut by 3 bases and J by 4 bases, with 15 bases left in between. The CDR3 totals 15 residues. In germline, CDR1 is LNHDA, CDR2 SQIVND (reference sequence). The CDR3 is CASSMGEGRGYGYTF. CDR3 nucleotide sequence: TGTGCCAGTAGTATGGGCGAGGGTCGGGGCTATGGCTACACCTTC.

The rearrangement links TRBV5-1 to TRBJ2-5; 9 bases match TRBD2. The CDR3 is made up of 15 amino acids. With V trimmed by 4 bases and J by 5 bases, 9 bases remained unmatched. Germline-derived CDR1 and CDR2 are SGHRS and YFSETQ. The DNA of the CDR3 is TGCGCCAGCAGCCCACTAGCGGGCTTTGGTGAGACCCAGTACTTC. Its translation is CASSPLAGFGETQYF.

The chain combines TRBV13 with TRBJ2-7; D ambiguous. V was trimmed by 6 bases and J by 3 bases, leaving 12 bases between them. The CDR3 contains 13 residues. Germline assignment: CDR1 PRHDT and CDR2 FYEKMQ (reference sequence). In DNA form, the CDR3 reads TGTGCCAGCAGTGCGGCCTTGGGCTACGAGCAGTACTTC. It translates to CASSAALGYEQYF.

This clone was counted between two and nine times. The V and J genes are TRBV5-6 and TRBJ1-1; D ambiguous. V was shortened by 1 base and J by 0 bases, with 7 bases between the two germline ends. The CDR3 is 14 amino acids. Germline CDR1 and CDR2: SGHDT and YYEEEE. CDR3 loop: CASSLSSMNTEAFF. In DNA, the CDR3 is TGTGCCAGCAGCTTGTCGAGCATGAACACTGAAGCTTTCTTT.

V is TRBV5-6 and J is TRBJ2-1; no firm D call. Trimming took 0 bases from V and 9 from J, leaving 10 bases between them. CDR1 and CDR2 (germline): SGHDT, YYEEEE. The CDR3 contains 13 residues. The CDR3 DNA sequence: TGTGCCAGCAGCTTGGTTTTCGCGTCTGAGCAGTTCTTC. Protein sequence: CASSLVFASEQFF.

By share, this clone ranks as medium-sized (0.01 to 0.1%). The chain is built from TRBV7-2 and TRBJ1-1; tentative D call: TRBD1 (6 bases). The germline V gene has CDR1 SGHTA and CDR2 FQGNSA. The length of the CDR3 is 14 residues. The V end was cut by 2 bases, the J end by 3 bases, with 10 bases between. CDR3 in amino acids: CASSLSTGYTEAFF. The CDR3 DNA sequence: TGTGCCAGCAGCTTATCGACAGGCTACACTGAAGCTTTCTTT. The whole variable domain, remainder taken from reference TRBV7-2 and TRBJ1-1, is GAGVSQSPSNKVTEKGKDVELRCDPISGHTALYWYRQSLGQGLEFLIYFQGNSAPDKSGLPSDRFSAERTGGSVSTLTIQRTQQEDSAVYLCASSLSTGYTEAFFGQGTRLTVV.

The chain has TRBV7-2 and TRBJ2-1, with D perhaps matching TRBD2 (7 bases). V lost 2 bases to trimming and J lost 6 bases, with 14 bases between them. Germline V gives CDR1 SGHTA, CDR2 FQGNSA. The CDR3 extends over 15 amino acids. The CDR3 DNA sequence: TGTGCCAGCAGCTTACGGCAGGGGAGGGTCAATGAGCAGTTCTTC. Translation gives CASSLRQGRVNEQFF.

This chain uses TRBV1 with TRBJ1-2. TRBV1 is a listed pseudogene. The CDR3 sequence is 17 residues long. CDR3 protein: CTSSQVCLCEKTYGYTF. CDR3 DNA: TGCACCAGCAGTCAAGTTTGTTTGTGCGAAAAGACCTATGGCTACACCTTC.

The chain employs TRBV28 and TRBJ2-1, with 10 bases lining up with TRBD2. Germline V gives CDR1 MDHEN, CDR2 SYDVKM. This CDR3 has 16 amino acids. V was pared by 6 bases and J by 7 bases, with 12 bases of the junction left unmatched. CDR3 sequence: CASSLSSGGGRNEQFF. As DNA, the CDR3 is TGTGCCAGCAGCCTCTCTAGCGGGGGAGGAAGGAATGAGCAGTTCTTC. Complete variable domain (other parts from reference TRBV28 and TRBJ2-1): DVKVTQSSRYLVKRTGEKVFLECVQDMDHENMFWYRQDPGLGLRLIYFSYDVKMKEKGDIPEGYSVSREKKERFSLILESASTNQTSMYLCASSLSSGGGRNEQFFGPGTRLTVL.

Judged by abundance, this clone is medium-sized. This chain connects TRBV7-9 to TRBJ2-1, with D hard to call. Germline loops: CDR1 SEHNR, CDR2 FQNEAQ (reference sequence). With 5 bases removed from V and 5 bases from J, the gap between germline ends came to 7 bases. The CDR3 runs to 12 residues. This chain's CDR3 is CASSLHHNEQFF. For the CDR3, the DNA is TGTGCCAGCAGCCTTCATCACAATGAGCAGTTCTTC.

The rearrangement links TRBV2 to TRBJ2-1; possibly TRBD1 or TRBD2 for D (6 bases each). Trimming shortened V by 6 bases and J by 9 bases, and 15 bases separated the two germline ends. The CDR3 spans 13 residues. Germline V gene sequence: CDR1 SNHLY, CDR2 FYNNEI. CDR3 bases: TGTGCCAGCAGGGGGGGCCTGGATGGTGAGCAGTTCTTC. This sequence encodes CASRGGLDGEQFF.

This chain connects TRBV14 to TRBJ2-3; D remains unclear. The CDR3 totals 13 residues. Germline V gene data show CDR1 as SGHDN and CDR2 as FVKESK. The V and J ends lost 4 bases and 4 bases respectively, with 9 bases between them. The CDR3 loop reads CASSRRRPDTQYF. The CDR3 DNA is TGTGCCAGCAGCCGGCGGCGACCAGATACGCAGTATTTT.

This clone counts as large (0.1 to 1%). J is TRBJ1-1 and V is TRBV5-5, with a weak D call TRBD1 (5 bases). V gave up 5 bases and J gave up 1 base, with 18 bases separating them. This CDR3 contains 16 residues. The germline gives CDR1 SGHKS, CDR2 YYEKEE (reference sequence). The CDR3 DNA is TGTGCCAGCAGTTTATCACCGGGACGGACGAACACTGAAGCTTTCTTT. Translating it yields CASSLSPGRTNTEAFF.